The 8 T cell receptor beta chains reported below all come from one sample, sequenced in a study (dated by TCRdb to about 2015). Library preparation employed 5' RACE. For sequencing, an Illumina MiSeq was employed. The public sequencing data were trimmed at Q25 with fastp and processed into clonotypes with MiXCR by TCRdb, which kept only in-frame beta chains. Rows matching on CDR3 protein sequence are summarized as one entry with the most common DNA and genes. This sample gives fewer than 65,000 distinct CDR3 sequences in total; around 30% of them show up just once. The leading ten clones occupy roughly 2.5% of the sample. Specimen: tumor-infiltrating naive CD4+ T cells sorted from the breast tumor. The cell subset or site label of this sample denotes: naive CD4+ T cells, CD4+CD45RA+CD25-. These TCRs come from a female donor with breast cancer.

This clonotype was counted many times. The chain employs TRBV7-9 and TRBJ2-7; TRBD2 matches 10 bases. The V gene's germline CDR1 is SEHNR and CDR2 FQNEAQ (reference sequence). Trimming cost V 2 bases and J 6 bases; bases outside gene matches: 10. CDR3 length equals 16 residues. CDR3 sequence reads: CASSLSLAGAGAEQYF. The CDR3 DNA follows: TGTGCCAGCAGCTTATCGCTAGCGGGAGCCGGGGCCGAGCAGTACTTC.

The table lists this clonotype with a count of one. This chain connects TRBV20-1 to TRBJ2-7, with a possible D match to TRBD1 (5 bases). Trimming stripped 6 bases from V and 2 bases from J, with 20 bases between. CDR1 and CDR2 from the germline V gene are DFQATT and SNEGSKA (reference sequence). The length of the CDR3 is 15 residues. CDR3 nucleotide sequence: TGCAGTGCAAAAAAATACAGGAGTGGGGCCTACGAGCAGTACTTC. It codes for CSAKKYRSGAYEQYF.

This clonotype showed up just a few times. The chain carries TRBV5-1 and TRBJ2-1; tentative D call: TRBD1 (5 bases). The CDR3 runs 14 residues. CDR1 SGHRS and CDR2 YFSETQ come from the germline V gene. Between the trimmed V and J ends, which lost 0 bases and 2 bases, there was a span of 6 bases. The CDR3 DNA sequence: TGCGCCAGCAGCTTGGAGGACACCTACAATGAGCAGTTCTTC. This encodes CASSLEDTYNEQFF.

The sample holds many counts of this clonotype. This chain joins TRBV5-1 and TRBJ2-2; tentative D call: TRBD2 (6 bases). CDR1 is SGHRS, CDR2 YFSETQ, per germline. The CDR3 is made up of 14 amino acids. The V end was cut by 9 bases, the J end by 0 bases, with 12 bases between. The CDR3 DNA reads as TGCGCCACCCGGGACTTCGCGAACACCGGGGAGCTGTTTTTT. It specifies CATRDFANTGELFF.

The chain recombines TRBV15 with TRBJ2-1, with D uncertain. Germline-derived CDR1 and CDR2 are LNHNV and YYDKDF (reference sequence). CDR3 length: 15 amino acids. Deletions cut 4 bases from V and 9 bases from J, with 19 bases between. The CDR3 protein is CATSNRRARTPEQFF. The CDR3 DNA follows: TGTGCCACCAGCAATCGAAGGGCCCGTACCCCTGAGCAGTTCTTC.

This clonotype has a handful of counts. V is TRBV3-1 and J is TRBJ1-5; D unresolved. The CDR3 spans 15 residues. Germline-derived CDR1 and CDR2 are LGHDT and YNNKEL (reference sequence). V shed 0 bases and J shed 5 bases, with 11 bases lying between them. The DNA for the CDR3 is TGTGCCAGCAGCCAAGATCCTGGAAACGATCAGCCCCAGCATTTT. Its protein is CASSQDPGNDQPQHF.

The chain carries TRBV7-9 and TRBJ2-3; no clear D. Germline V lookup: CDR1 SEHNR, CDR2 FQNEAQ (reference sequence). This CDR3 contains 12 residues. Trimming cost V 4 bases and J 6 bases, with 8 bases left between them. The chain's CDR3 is CASSSGLDTQYF. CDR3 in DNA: TGTGCCAGCAGCTCCGGTTTGGATACGCAGTATTTT. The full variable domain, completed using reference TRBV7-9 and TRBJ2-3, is DTGVSQNPRHKITKRGQNVTFRCDPISEHNRLYWYRQTLGQGPEFLTYFQNEAQLEKSRLLSDRFSAERPKGSFSTLEIQRTEQGDSAMYLCASSSGLDTQYFGPGTRLTVL.

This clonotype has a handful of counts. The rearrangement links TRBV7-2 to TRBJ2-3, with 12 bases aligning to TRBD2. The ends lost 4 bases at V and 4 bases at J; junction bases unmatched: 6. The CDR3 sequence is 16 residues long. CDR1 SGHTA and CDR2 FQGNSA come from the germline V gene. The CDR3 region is CASSSSSGGASDTQYF. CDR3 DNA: TGTGCCAGCAGCTCCTCTAGCGGGGGGGCATCAGATACGCAGTATTTT.